The clone carrying this T cell receptor (beta chain) was seen once. In the original processing: Reference gene primer amplification yielded estimated nucleated cell counts. Only in-frame clones appear in the TCRdb table, and some are missing; sequencing was by immunoSEQ multiplex PCR. V, J and clone size derive from that table, while D and trimming were established from the DNA sequence. The sample holds fewer than 150,000 clones, 84% seen once. This specimen belongs to a study of blood T cell repertoires in COVID-19. Study-wide background: COVID-19 samples collected from the United States, Italy and Spain covered acute and convalescent phases.

With V trimmed by 5 bases and J by 6 bases, 8 bases remained unmatched. This CDR3 has 16 residues. Germline V gene data show CDR1 as MNHEY and CDR2 as SVGEGT. The chain combines TRBV6-2 or TRBV6-3 with TRBJ2-1, with 12 bases identical to TRBD1. Sample: peripheral blood. The TCR was taken from a woman between 35 and 50 years old with acute or convalescent COVID-19. The CDR3 loop is CASSRAPGQGANEQFF. The CDR3 DNA reads TGTGCCAGCAGTCGGGCACCGGGACAGGGGGCCAATGAGCAGTTCTTC.